This TCR beta chain originates from a study of CD8 T cells in Susac syndrome. With random hexamers, roughly 0.5 to 1 ug RNA was reverse transcribed. Amplification of the TCR beta CDR3 was carried out by immunoSEQ multiplex PCR, which spanned a total of 54 Vbeta and 13 Jbeta segments. MiXCR, applied by TCRdb to the immunoSEQ multiplex PCR reads, yields one record per CDR3 protein. The data hold 170,000 or so distinct CDR3 sequences, with 93% observed a single time. Trimming left V 0 bases short and J 7 bases short, with 15 bases between. Germline CDR1 and CDR2: KGHSH and LQKENI. This CDR3 has 15 amino acids. High-throughput TCR beta sequencing covered peripheral CD8+ and CD4+ T cells. The patients serving as multiple sclerosis controls were treatment-naive. They had stable or active relapsing-remitting disease and fulfilled revised McDonald criteria. Negative isolation yielded CD4+ and CD8+ T cells, and FACS enriched TEMRA cells.

V and J are TRBV18 and TRBJ1-2; a weak D match, TRBD1 (6 bases). This receptor was obtained from a human donor with multiple sclerosis. Sequencing was carried out using CD4+ T cells from PBMCs. CDR3 sequence (DNA): TGTGCCAGCTCACCACCTACAGGGATATCGGCTGGCTACACCTTC. This sequence encodes CASSPPTGISAGYTF. The full variable domain, completed using reference TRBV18 and TRBJ1-2, is NAGVMQNPRHLVRRRGQEARLRCSPMKGHSHVYWYRQLPEEGLKFMVYLQKENIIDESGMPKERFSAEFPKEGPSILRIQQVVRGDSAAYFCASSPPTGISAGYTFGSGTRLTVV.